This TCR beta chain was profiled in a study of blood T cell repertoires in COVID-19 (dated by TCRdb to about 2020). At the level of the whole study: Samples from collaborators originated in the United States, Italy and Spain and spanned both the acute and convalescent phases of COVID-19. The prospective study material was composed of cDNA or gDNA derived from T cells, B-cell-depleted T cells, or PBMCs. Deeply sampled blood TCRbeta repertoires from subjects exposed to, actively infected with, or recovered from COVID-19 were included in the dataset. The repertoires were released in a freely available public database intended as a resource for research on the immune response to SARS-CoV-2. The samples were drawn from the first 160 participants of the ongoing ImmuneRACE study and from over 950 subjects provided by 6 global collaborators. Sample metadata almost always included a de-identified subject ID, COVID-19 status, age in years and sex. Where available, HLA class I and class II types were taken from metadata supplied by the sample provider and were not determined by assay-based typing. Points the paper makes about the study in general: Clinical and demographic metadata were provided uncurated, with the amount varying by source and participant.

Of note for this clone: Its antigen specificity is not known. No base quality values were provided; no much bigger clone lies one nucleotide off.

TCRbeta CDR3 regions were amplified from genomic DNA using the immunoSEQ Assay, a bias-controlled multiplex PCR. Concerning the study's data processing: Within the assay, amplification of reference gene primers was used to estimate how many nucleated cells each sample contained. Sequence reads were collapsed and filtered to measure the absolute abundance of every unique TCRbeta CDR3 rearrangement. For each sample, productive Simpson clonality was calculated by taking the square root of Simpson's diversity index across productive rearrangements. The table was pulled from immuneACCESS by TCRdb, which kept in-frame rearrangements only. Such tables lose some clones; where checked, under half of the loss comes from unresolved V genes, and the rest has no known cause. The V and J calls and clone size were taken over from that table, and D and trimming were inferred from the DNA. The sample records roughly 120,000 clones, approximately 90% of which are singletons. Together, the top ten hold less than 1.5% of the sample.

Collaborating institutions collected whole blood in K2EDTA tubes following their own protocols. Collaborator samples were shipped for TCRbeta analysis as frozen whole blood, isolated PBMCs, or DNA extracted from either sample type. Sequences were obtained from peripheral blood. This TCR derives from a human donor in a cohort sampled during active COVID-19.

The CDR3 corresponds to CASSPGAHYGYTF. The DNA sequence reads TGTGCCAGCAGTCCAGGGGCGCACTATGGCTACACCTTC. The chain is made from TRBV12-3 or TRBV12-4 and TRBJ1-2; TRBD1 is perhaps the D gene, given 6 matching bases. The trim is 5 bases for V and 3 bases for J, with a gap of 10 bases between the germline ends. From its cysteine to its phenylalanine, the CDR3 spans 13 amino acids. The sequence is cut down to CDR3 DNA, 39 bases in frame from base 1.